One and the same sample provided the 27 T cell receptor beta chains below, sequenced in a study of blood T cell repertoires in COVID-19. Produced via immunoSEQ multiplex PCR; TCRdb's table is partial and in-frame only. The sample consists of about 150,000 clones, around 84% of them appearing once. Sequenced: peripheral blood. The receptors stem from a woman aged 50 to 65 in a cohort sampled during active or convalescent COVID-19.

The chain links TRBV9 to TRBJ1-4, with TRBD1 as a possible D gene (6 bases). The germline V gene encodes CDR1 SGDLS and CDR2 YYNGEE. This CDR3 spans 15 amino acids. The V end was cut by 6 bases, the J end by 7 bases, with 19 bases between. The CDR3 sequence: CASNLPPGEFEKLFF. CDR3 bases: TGTGCCAGCAACCTCCCTCCAGGGGAGTTTGAAAAACTGTTTTTT.

The sample holds a few counts of this clone. V usage is TRBV19 and J usage is TRBJ1-1; 8 bases line up with TRBD1. CDR3 size: 15 residues. Germline CDR1 and CDR2: LNHDA and SQIVND (reference sequence). Trimming cost V 0 bases and J 5 bases; bases outside gene matches: 5. CDR3 sequence (DNA): TGTGCCAGTAGTATAGAGGCAGGGGGCAAAACTGAAGCTTTCTTT. Its protein product is CASSIEAGGKTEAFF. The full variable domain, with the rest looked up from reference TRBV19 and TRBJ1-1, is DGGITQSPKYLFRKEGQNVTLSCEQNLNHDAMYWYRQDPGQGLRLIYYSQIVNDFQKGDIAEGYSVSREKKESFPLTVTSAQKNPTAFYLCASSIEAGGKTEAFFGQGTRLTVV.

This clone was detected only once. This chain joins TRBV30 and TRBJ2-1; tentatively, D is TRBD1 (6 bases). This CDR3 has 18 residues. Germline-derived CDR1 and CDR2 are GTSNPN and SVGIG (reference sequence). Trimming removed 1 base from V and 0 bases from J, with 19 bases in between. Here the CDR3 reads CAWSAYGRQARSYNEQFF. In DNA, the CDR3 is TGTGCCTGGAGTGCATATGGGCGACAGGCGCGCTCCTACAATGAGCAGTTCTTC.

V gene TRBV19 combines with J gene TRBJ2-2; no reliable D call. Germline V gene lookup returns CDR1 LNHDA and CDR2 SQIVND (reference sequence). V was shortened by 6 bases and J by 6 bases, with 17 bases between the two germline ends. The CDR3 has 15 amino acids. The CDR3 protein is CASRGAVPFPGELFF. In DNA form, the CDR3 reads TGTGCCAGTAGGGGTGCGGTCCCGTTCCCCGGGGAGCTGTTTTTT.

The rearrangement uses TRBV7-2 and TRBJ1-5; 8 bases match TRBD1. With V trimmed by 6 bases and J by 5 bases, 0 bases remained unmatched. The CDR3 is 12 residues long. Germline-derived CDR1 and CDR2 are SGHTA and FQGNSA. The CDR3 region has the DNA TGTGCCAGCAGACAGGGGGATCAGCCCCAGCATTTT. Encoded protein: CASRQGDQPQHF.

This clone showed up just once. V gene TRBV6-5 combines with J gene TRBJ2-5; D is undetermined. Trimming removed 2 bases at V and 9 bases at J, with 19 bases between. This CDR3 is built from 15 residues. Germline V lookup: CDR1 MNHEY, CDR2 SVGAGI. The CDR3 sequence is CASSYEPGPNKAQYF. DNA of the CDR3: TGTGCCAGCAGTTACGAGCCAGGTCCCAATAAGGCCCAGTACTTC.

This rearrangement joins TRBV7-3 to TRBJ1-1, with D tentatively TRBD1 (6 bases). CDR3 size: 14 residues. Germline V gene data show CDR1 as SGHTA and CDR2 as FQGTGA. Trimming took 5 bases from V and 1 from J, leaving 11 bases between them. Written as DNA, the CDR3 is TGTGCCAGCAGCCCGGACAGTTCGAACACTGAAGCTTTCTTT. Its translation is CASSPDSSNTEAFF.

The chain combines TRBV11-3 with TRBJ1-4; D unclear. Trimming cost V 1 base and J 0 bases, with 6 bases left between them. Germline loops: CDR1 SGHNT, CDR2 YENEEA. The CDR3 sequence is 15 residues long. The CDR3, as DNA: TGTGCCAGCAGCTTAGTGGCGGCAACTAATGAAAAACTGTTTTTT. This translates into CASSLVAATNEKLFF.

The genes are TRBV7-9 and TRBJ2-4; TRBD1 agrees at 9 bases. The germline gives CDR1 SEHNR, CDR2 FQNEAQ (reference sequence). The V segment lost 5 bases and the J segment 6 bases; nucleotides outside the gene matches: 8. This CDR3 contains 15 residues. The CDR3 loop reads CASSPRTGVGNIQYF. For the CDR3, the DNA is TGTGCCAGCAGCCCCCGGACAGGGGTTGGAAACATTCAGTACTTC.

The chain links TRBV7-8 to TRBJ2-3; 14 bases match TRBD2. This CDR3 contains 15 residues. The V gene's germline CDR1 is SGHVS and CDR2 FQNEAQ. The trim removed 5 bases at V and 11 bases at J, leaving 9 bases unmatched. The CDR3 loop reads CASSLLRTSGGKQYF. In DNA form, the CDR3 reads TGTGCCAGCAGCCTCCTAAGGACTAGCGGGGGGAAGCAGTATTTT. Full variable domain (missing parts from reference TRBV7-8 and TRBJ2-3): GAGVSQSPRYKVAKRGQDVALRCDPISGHVSLFWYQQALGQGPEFLTYFQNEAQLDKSGLPSDRFFAERPEGSVSTLKIQRTQQEDSAVYLCASSLLRTSGGKQYFGPGTRLTVL.

The chain couples TRBV5-6 to TRBJ2-1; 7 bases are shared with TRBD1. Trimming cost V 3 bases and J 5 bases; bases outside gene matches: 17. Germline loops: CDR1 SGHDT, CDR2 YYEEEE. The CDR3 loop spans 18 amino acids. This chain's CDR3 is CASSYLPGAGTENNEQFF. In nucleotides, the CDR3 is TGTGCCAGCAGCTACCTCCCAGGGGCCGGGACAGAAAACAATGAGCAGTTCTTC.

V is TRBV7-2 and J is TRBJ2-7; 9 nucleotides match TRBD1. The CDR3 covers 14 residues. CDR1 and CDR2 (germline): SGHTA, FQGNSA. Trimming cost V 7 bases and J 4 bases; bases outside gene matches: 8. The CDR3 nucleotides are TGTGCCAGCACCCCTCACAGGGGGCCGTACGAGCAGTACTTC. Translation: CASTPHRGPYEQYF.

The V gene is TRBV5-6, the J gene TRBJ1-4; no reliable D call. The V end lost 1 base, the J end lost 8 bases, and 12 bases lay between the germline ends. The CDR3 loop spans 14 amino acids. Looked up from germline, CDR1 is SGHDT and CDR2 is YYEEEE. In DNA, the CDR3 is TGTGCCAGCAGCTTGAAAGGGAGCGGGGAAAAACTGTTTTTT. Encoded protein: CASSLKGSGEKLFF.

The rearrangement uses TRBV14 and TRBJ2-1; 8 bases fit TRBD1. This CDR3 is 15 amino acids long. The V and J ends lost 4 bases and 3 bases, in that order; junction bases with no gene match: 5. Germline values: CDR1 SGHDN, CDR2 FVKESK. The CDR3 is CASSLRQGIYNEQFF. As DNA, the CDR3 is TGTGCCAGCAGCCTAAGACAGGGGATCTACAATGAGCAGTTCTTC.

Comment on this clone: The sample has other DNA sequences that encode this CDR3 too. The rearrangement joins TRBV18 to TRBJ1-6, with D possibly TRBD1 on 6 matching bases. V lost 3 bases and J 3 bases, leaving 6 bases between the germline ends. The CDR3 extends over 14 amino acids. Germline-derived CDR1 and CDR2 are KGHSH and LQKENI. The DNA of the CDR3 is TGTGCCAGCTCACCGGACAGCTATAATTCACCCCTCCACTTT. This translates into CASSPDSYNSPLHF.

The genes are TRBV3-1 (or the pseudogene TRBV3-2) and TRBJ2-1, with TRBD2 identical over 9 bases. After removal of 1 base from V and 6 bases from J, the junction contained 4 bases not matched to a gene. This CDR3 is built from 15 residues. Per the germline V gene, CDR1 is LGHDT and CDR2 is YNNKEL (reference sequence). CDR3 DNA: TGTGCCAGCAGCCAAGGTAGCGGGGGCCCCAATGAGCAGTTCTTC. Translating gives CASSQGSGGPNEQFF.

V and J are TRBV15 and TRBJ1-6; a weak D match, TRBD1 (6 bases). This CDR3 spans 17 amino acids. Germline CDR1 LNHNV, CDR2 YYDKDF (reference sequence). Trimming shortened V by 0 bases and J by 4 bases, and 13 bases separated the two germline ends. The CDR3 region has the DNA TGTGCCACCAGCAGAGATACGGGGGGCCCTTATAATTCACCCCTCCACTTT. It encodes CATSRDTGGPYNSPLHF.

The CDR3 is CASTRTGAEFAEAFF. CDR3 sequence (DNA): TGTGCCAGCACCCGGACAGGGGCGGAATTTGCTGAAGCTTTCTTT. The J gene is TRBJ1-1, the V gene TRBV6-5, with TRBD1 matching over 9 bases. CDR1 and CDR2 (germline): MNHEY, SVGAGI. Losses at the gene ends were 7 bases for V and 6 bases for J; bases not matched to a gene: 12. The CDR3 length is 15 residues.

This clone occurred once. V and J are TRBV21-1 and TRBJ1-5. TRBV21-1 corresponds to a pseudogene. CDR3 length: 17 amino acids. The CDR3 loop reads CASSKRPGGESNQPQHF. The CDR3 coding sequence is TGTGCCAGCAGCAAAAGACCCGGGGGGGAGAGCAATCAGCCCCAGCATTTT.

This rearrangement joins TRBV5-4 to TRBJ2-2, with TRBD2 matching 10 bases. V dropped 4 bases and J dropped 0; count of bases not matched to a gene: 6. Germline assignment: CDR1 SGHNT and CDR2 YYREEE (reference sequence). This CDR3 spans 17 amino acids. The CDR3 region has the DNA TGTGCCAGCAGCCGCTATGGGACTAGCGCGAACACCGGGGAGCTGTTTTTT. Residues: CASSRYGTSANTGELFF.

The CDR3 here is CASSLPQGARNQPQHF. The CDR3 nucleotides are TGTGCCAGTAGTCTTCCACAGGGGGCGCGTAATCAGCCCCAGCATTTT. The rearrangement links TRBV19 to TRBJ1-5, with TRBD1 matching 9 bases. In germline, CDR1 is LNHDA, CDR2 SQIVND (reference sequence). The junction had 9 bases not matched to a gene; V was cut back by 5 bases and J by 4 bases. This CDR3 has 16 amino acids.

This chain connects TRBV5-1 to TRBJ2-1, with TRBD2 matching over 11 bases. CDR1 SGHRS and CDR2 YFSETQ come from the germline V gene. The V and J ends lost 3 bases and 7 bases, in that order; junction bases with no gene match: 9. CDR3 length: 16 amino acids. CDR3 region: CASSWISGGAGNEQFF. The CDR3 nucleotides are TGCGCCAGCAGCTGGATTAGCGGGGGGGCCGGGAATGAGCAGTTCTTC.

The V gene is TRBV5-1, the J gene TRBJ1-3, with a tentative D call TRBD1 (6 bases). Germline lookup yields CDR1 SGHRS and CDR2 YFSETQ. V was pared by 4 bases and J by 4 bases, with 18 bases between. The length of the CDR3 is 16 residues. The CDR3 reads CASSASSGTLGNTIYF. The CDR3 nucleotides are TGCGCCAGCAGCGCCTCCTCCGGGACACTAGGAAACACCATATATTTT.

This clone was counted once. V gene TRBV19 combines with J gene TRBJ2-5; D may be TRBD1 (6 bases). CDR1 LNHDA and CDR2 SQIVND come from the germline V gene (reference sequence). The CDR3 is 17 amino acids. Trimming pared 0 bases from V and 4 bases from J, leaving 18 bases between. The CDR3 is CASSIDGWGWGRETQYF. Here the CDR3 DNA reads TGTGCCAGTAGTATAGATGGATGGGGATGGGGGCGAGAGACCCAGTACTTC.

This chain's CDR3 is CASSEGLLNSGNTIYF. As DNA, the CDR3 is TGTGCCAGCAGTGAGGGACTGCTAAACTCTGGAAACACCATATATTTT. The V call is TRBV6-1, the J call TRBJ1-3; weak D call: TRBD1 (5 bases). The CDR3 covers 16 residues. Germline V lookup: CDR1 MNHNS, CDR2 SASEGT. The V and J ends lost 3 bases and 0 bases respectively, with 12 bases between them.

The genes are TRBV24-1 and TRBJ2-1; maybe TRBD1 (5 bases). The CDR3 has 15 residues. The V gene's germline CDR1 is KGHDR and CDR2 SFDVKD. V was shortened by 2 bases and J by 0 bases, with 7 bases between the two germline ends. The CDR3 nucleotides are TGTGCCACCAGTGATTCGACAGTCTCCTACAATGAGCAGTTCTTC. This encodes CATSDSTVSYNEQFF.

The genes are TRBV18 and TRBJ1-5; D uncertain. Looked up from germline, CDR1 is KGHSH and CDR2 is LQKENI. CDR3 length: 14 residues. The V and J ends lost 3 bases and 0 bases respectively, with 6 bases between them. The CDR3 bases are TGTGCCAGCTCACCCTCTTATAGCAATCAGCCCCAGCATTTT. The encoded protein is CASSPSYSNQPQHF.